The clone carrying this T cell receptor beta chain was observed at least ten times. The antigen is unknown. Authors of the study amplified TCR beta CDR3 regions from RNA transcripts. HTBI primers drove first-round RT-PCR of the TCR CDR3. TCRdb reprocessed the multiplex PCR reads with MiXCR, giving one entry per CDR3 protein. The sample has fewer than 350,000 distinct CDR3 sequences, around 18% seen once. V lost 7 bases to trimming and J lost 4 bases; unmatched junction nucleotides: 14. The CDR3 consists of 16 residues. Germline V gene data show CDR1 as MDHEN and CDR2 as SYDVKM. Patients with uncontrolled infections, other autoimmune diseases, pregnancy or lactation were excluded. Each diagnosis drew on symptoms, thyroxine, TRAb, thyroid ultrasound and orbital computed tomography findings. The data were obtained in a study of T cells in Graves' hyperthyroidism and ophthalmopathy. At the level of the study: Before any treatment, at initial diagnosis, peripheral blood was collected. Study results and caveats: Most expanded thyroid clonotypes above 0.001 recurred in blood.

The specimen sequenced was blood. The gene calls are TRBV28 and TRBJ2-5; 8 nucleotides agree with TRBD1. The TCR originated in a woman between 40 and 50 years old with Graves' ophthalmopathy. The CDR3 loop reads CASTRYLGTGAETQYF. CDR3 DNA sequence: TGTGCCAGCACGCGATACCTCGGGACAGGAGCAGAGACCCAGTACTTC.